Following are 6 T cell receptor beta chains from one sample sequenced in a study of beta chain features in type 1 diabetes. The whole isolated RNA underwent reverse transcription, so sequencing captured expressed TCRB transcripts. Produced via immunoSEQ multiplex PCR; TCRdb's table is partial and in-frame only. The repertoire holds 970,000 or so clones, with 17% as singletons. What was sequenced was naive CD4+ T cells from blood. The receptors shown here come from a woman aged 18 to 35 in good health.

This clone has more than one count but fewer than ten. The V gene is TRBV5-1, the J gene TRBJ2-5; TRBD1 is a possible D gene (6 bases). The V end was cut by 2 bases, the J end by 1 base, with 12 bases between. The CDR3 is made up of 15 amino acids. Germline loops: CDR1 SGHRS, CDR2 YFSETQ. CDR3 nucleotides: TGCGCCAGCAGCTTATCGGGACACCTCCAAGAGACCCAGTACTTC. Translation gives CASSLSGHLQETQYF.

The V and J genes are TRBV19 and TRBJ1-2; no definite D call. The germline gives CDR1 LNHDA, CDR2 SQIVND (reference sequence). This CDR3 spans 13 amino acids. Trimming shortened V by 5 bases and J by 2 bases, and 9 bases separated the two germline ends. CDR3 in amino acids: CASSALQNYGYTF. DNA of the CDR3: TGTGCCAGTAGTGCCCTACAGAACTATGGCTACACCTTC.

This clone was seen just once. The J gene is TRBJ2-7, the V gene TRBV7-9; 10 positions agree with TRBD1. V dropped 1 base and J dropped 1; count of bases not matched to a gene: 4. Germline loops: CDR1 SEHNR, CDR2 FQNEAQ (reference sequence). There are 16 residues in the CDR3. The CDR3 nucleotides read TGTGCCAGCAGCTTAGGTCGGGACAGGGGTTCCTACGAGCAGTACTTC. Protein: CASSLGRDRGSYEQYF.

The J gene is TRBJ1-2, the V gene TRBV14; D gene ambiguous. This CDR3 is 11 amino acids long. Trimming pared 1 base from V and 7 bases from J, leaving 4 bases between. Germline CDR1 is SGHDN and CDR2 is FVKESK. The CDR3 loop reads CASSQGTGYTF. For the CDR3, the DNA is TGTGCCAGCAGCCAAGGGACTGGCTACACCTTC. Full variable domain (outside the CDR3, taken from reference TRBV14 and TRBJ1-2): EAGVTQFPSHSVIEKGQTVTLRCDPISGHDNLYWYRRVMGKEIKFLLHFVKESKQDESGMPNNRFLAERTGGTYSTLKVQPAELEDSGVYFCASSQGTGYTFGSGTRLTVV.

Notes on this clone: The junction departs from the called germline gene at one end, perhaps through a read error. J is TRBJ2-2 and V is TRBV7-8; a possible D gene is TRBD2 (6 bases). Germline values: CDR1 SGHVS, CDR2 FQNEAQ. CDR3 length: 15 residues. In DNA, the CDR3 is TGTGCCAGCAGCTTAAAGCGGGTGGGCACCGGGGAGCCGTTTTTT. This gives the protein CASSLKRVGTGEPFF.

In its sample, this clone was seen a few times. The sample holds other DNA sequences that translate to the same CDR3. This chain uses TRBV7-2 with TRBJ2-2; TRBD1 matches 8 bases. The CDR3 spans 15 residues. V was pared by 3 bases and J by 2 bases, with 2 bases of the junction left unmatched. Germline CDR1 reads SGHTA; CDR2 reads FQGNSA. The CDR3 region is CASSLAGGNTGELFF. The CDR3 bases are TGTGCCAGCAGCTTGGCAGGGGGCAACACCGGGGAGCTGTTTTTT.